This TCR beta chain came from a study of CD8 T cells in Susac syndrome. The ends were cut back, 5 bases at V and 7 bases at J, with 17 bases in the middle. This CDR3 region has 13 residues. Germline V gene data show CDR1 as DFQATT and CDR2 as SNEGSKA (reference sequence). A quantity of roughly 0.5 to 1 ug RNA underwent reverse transcription using random hexamers. Amplification of the TCR beta CDR3 was carried out by immunoSEQ multiplex PCR, which spanned a total of 54 Vbeta and 13 Jbeta segments. From the immunoSEQ multiplex PCR reads, TCRdb called clonotypes with MiXCR, one entry per CDR3 protein. There are approximately 220,000 distinct CDR3 sequences in the sample; roughly 94% occur only once, and 0.082% lies in the top ten. Sequencing of TCR beta, carried out with a high-throughput approach, was applied to CD8+ and CD4+ T cells from the blood. Treatment-naive patients with stable or active relapsing-remitting disease served as multiple sclerosis controls. Negative isolation was applied to CD8+ and CD4+ T cells, and FACS enrichment was applied to TEMRA cells.

The chain has TRBV20-1 and TRBJ1-2, with a weak D call TRBD1 (5 bases). The clonotype comes from a human donor with multiple sclerosis. Sequencing used CD4+ T cells from PBMCs. CDR3 in DNA: TGCAGTGCTGGGGGAGGGTACAGTGCTGGCTACACCTTC. Translated: CSAGGGYSAGYTF.